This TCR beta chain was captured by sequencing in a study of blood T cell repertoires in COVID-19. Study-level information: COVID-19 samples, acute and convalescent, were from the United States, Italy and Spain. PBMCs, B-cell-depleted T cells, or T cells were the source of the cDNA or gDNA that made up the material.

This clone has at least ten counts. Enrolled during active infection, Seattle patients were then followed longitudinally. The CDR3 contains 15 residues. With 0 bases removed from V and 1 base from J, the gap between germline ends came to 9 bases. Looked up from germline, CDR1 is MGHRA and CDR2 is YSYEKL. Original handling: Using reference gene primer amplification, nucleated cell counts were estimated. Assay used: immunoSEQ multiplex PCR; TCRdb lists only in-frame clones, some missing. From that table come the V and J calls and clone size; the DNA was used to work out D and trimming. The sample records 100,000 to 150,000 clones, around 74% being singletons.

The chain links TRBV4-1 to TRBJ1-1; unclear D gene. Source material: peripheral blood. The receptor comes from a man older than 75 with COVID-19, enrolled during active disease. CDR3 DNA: TGCGCCAGCAGCCAAGAGAGCGCGGGGAACACTGAAGCTTTCTTT. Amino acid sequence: CASSQESAGNTEAFF.